This T cell receptor beta chain comes out of a study of blood T cell repertoires in COVID-19. Turning to the study itself: From T cells, B-cell-depleted T cells, or PBMCs came the material, which was cDNA or gDNA.

The V gene's germline CDR1 is SGHRS and CDR2 YFSETQ. V was trimmed by 4 bases and J by 1 base, leaving 11 bases between them. The CDR3 runs to 14 residues. Study processing details: Reference gene primer amplification gave nucleated cell count estimates. Measured with immunoSEQ multiplex PCR; TCRdb has only the in-frame clones, and not every one. V and J calls and clone size follow that table, whereas D and trimming were derived from the DNA. Among some 240,000 clones listed, around 83% were seen once. This chain links TRBV5-1 with TRBJ1-2, with D uncertain. Sequenced sample: peripheral blood. The receptor comes from a woman aged 80 or over with acute or convalescent COVID-19. CDR3 nucleotide sequence: TGCGCCAGCAGCCCCACACATAATAACTATGGCTACACCTTC. Translated, it gives CASSPTHNNYGYTF.